The rows below give T cell receptor beta chains drawn from one sample of a study of blood T cell repertoires in COVID-19. Measured with immunoSEQ multiplex PCR; TCRdb has only the in-frame clones, and not every one. The repertoire has approximately 300,000 clones, roughly 90% of them found once; the top ten carry around 4%. The source material was peripheral blood. These receptors were collected from a woman between 45 and 65 years old with active or convalescent COVID-19. Each CDR3 is given with its conserved first and last residue. Clone size is given for some rows only: seen once, a few or many times, or a class if the clone is expanded.

abundance	j_gene	v_gene	CDR3aa
NA	TRBJ1-2	TRBV6-1	CASSEVRYTF
NA	TRBJ2-7	TRBV10-2	CASSESPLLAELYEQYF
NA	TRBJ1-5	TRBV6-5	CASNTGGRGQPQHF
once	TRBJ2-1	TRBV29-1	CSVEEGQTRGPSSYNEQFF
NA	TRBJ2-7	TRBV7-9	CASSSRQSSYEQYF
NA	TRBJ2-2	TRBV19	CASKRTGENTGELFF
once	TRBJ2-1	TRBV7-9	CASSLPTGADNEQFF
NA	TRBJ2-2	TRBV4-2	CASSQPGLGPNTGELFF
NA	TRBJ2-1	TRBV4-2	CASSQEGLAGGPMNEQFF
NA	TRBJ2-7	TRBV27	CASSLSQGSSYEQYF
NA	TRBJ2-1	TRBV12-3/TRBV12-4	CASSEIDEQFF
NA	TRBJ1-1	TRBV6-6	CASSWTGGSMNTEAFF
NA	TRBJ2-1	TRBV5-4	CASSLSRGNEQFF
NA	TRBJ1-2	TRBV7-2	CASSFGRRRGGYTF
NA	TRBJ2-7	TRBV18	CASSLRQETSYEQYF
NA	TRBJ1-2	TRBV29-1	CSVDTVRPYGYTF
NA	TRBJ1-2	TRBV30	CAWRRTANYGYTF
once	TRBJ2-5	TRBV2	CAVTGTGALEETQYF
NA	TRBJ2-1	TRBV4-3	CASSQDIARVFEQFF
NA	TRBJ2-1	TRBV5-1	CASSLGGTSVYNEQFF
once	TRBJ2-2	TRBV29-1	CSVHRDPNTGELFF
NA	TRBJ2-5	TRBV30	CAWSVIRGGPETQYF
NA	TRBJ1-4	TRBV19	CASSIDTASLNEKLFF
NA	TRBJ1-5	TRBV7-8	CASSLETGSWPQHF
NA	TRBJ2-7	TRBV18	CASATGYEQYF
NA	TRBJ2-7	TRBV28	CASSLSLAGVYEQYF
NA	TRBJ2-5	TRBV19	CASSGPLAGSWQETQYF
NA	TRBJ2-3	TRBV7-2	CASSLKGLAGVKSDTQYF
NA	TRBJ1-1	TRBV19	CASSIVTGLGTEAFF
NA	TRBJ1-3	TRBV9	CASSAYQGSGNTIYF
NA	TRBJ1-1	TRBV11-2	CASSRDRNTEAFF